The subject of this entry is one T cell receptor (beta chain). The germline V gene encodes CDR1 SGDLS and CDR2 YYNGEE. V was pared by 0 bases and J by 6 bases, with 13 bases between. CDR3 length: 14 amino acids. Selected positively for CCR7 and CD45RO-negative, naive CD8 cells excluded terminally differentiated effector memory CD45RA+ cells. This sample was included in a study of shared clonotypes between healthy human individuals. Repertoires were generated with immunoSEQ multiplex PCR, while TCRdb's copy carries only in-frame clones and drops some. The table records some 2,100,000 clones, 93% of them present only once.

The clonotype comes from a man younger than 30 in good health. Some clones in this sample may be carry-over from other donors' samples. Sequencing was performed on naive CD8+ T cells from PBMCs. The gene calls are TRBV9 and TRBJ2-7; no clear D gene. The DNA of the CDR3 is TGTGCCAGCAGCGTAGGGAACAGAAGATCCGAGCAGTACTTC. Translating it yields CASSVGNRRSEQYF.